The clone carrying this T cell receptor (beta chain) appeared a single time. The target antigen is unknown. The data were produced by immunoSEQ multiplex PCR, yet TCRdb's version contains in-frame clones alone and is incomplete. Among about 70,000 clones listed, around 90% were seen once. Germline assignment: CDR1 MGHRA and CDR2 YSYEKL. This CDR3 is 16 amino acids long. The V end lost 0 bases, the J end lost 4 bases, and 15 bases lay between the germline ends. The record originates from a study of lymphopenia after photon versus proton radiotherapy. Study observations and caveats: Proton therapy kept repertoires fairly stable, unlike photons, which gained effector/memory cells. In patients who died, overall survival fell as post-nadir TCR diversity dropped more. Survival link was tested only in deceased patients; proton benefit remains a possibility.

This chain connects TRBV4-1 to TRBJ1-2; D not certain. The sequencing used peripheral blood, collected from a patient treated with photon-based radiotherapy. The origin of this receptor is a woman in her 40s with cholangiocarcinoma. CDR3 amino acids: CASSQDDYRIRYGYTF. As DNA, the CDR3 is TGCGCCAGCAGCCAAGATGATTACAGAATACGCTATGGCTACACCTTC.